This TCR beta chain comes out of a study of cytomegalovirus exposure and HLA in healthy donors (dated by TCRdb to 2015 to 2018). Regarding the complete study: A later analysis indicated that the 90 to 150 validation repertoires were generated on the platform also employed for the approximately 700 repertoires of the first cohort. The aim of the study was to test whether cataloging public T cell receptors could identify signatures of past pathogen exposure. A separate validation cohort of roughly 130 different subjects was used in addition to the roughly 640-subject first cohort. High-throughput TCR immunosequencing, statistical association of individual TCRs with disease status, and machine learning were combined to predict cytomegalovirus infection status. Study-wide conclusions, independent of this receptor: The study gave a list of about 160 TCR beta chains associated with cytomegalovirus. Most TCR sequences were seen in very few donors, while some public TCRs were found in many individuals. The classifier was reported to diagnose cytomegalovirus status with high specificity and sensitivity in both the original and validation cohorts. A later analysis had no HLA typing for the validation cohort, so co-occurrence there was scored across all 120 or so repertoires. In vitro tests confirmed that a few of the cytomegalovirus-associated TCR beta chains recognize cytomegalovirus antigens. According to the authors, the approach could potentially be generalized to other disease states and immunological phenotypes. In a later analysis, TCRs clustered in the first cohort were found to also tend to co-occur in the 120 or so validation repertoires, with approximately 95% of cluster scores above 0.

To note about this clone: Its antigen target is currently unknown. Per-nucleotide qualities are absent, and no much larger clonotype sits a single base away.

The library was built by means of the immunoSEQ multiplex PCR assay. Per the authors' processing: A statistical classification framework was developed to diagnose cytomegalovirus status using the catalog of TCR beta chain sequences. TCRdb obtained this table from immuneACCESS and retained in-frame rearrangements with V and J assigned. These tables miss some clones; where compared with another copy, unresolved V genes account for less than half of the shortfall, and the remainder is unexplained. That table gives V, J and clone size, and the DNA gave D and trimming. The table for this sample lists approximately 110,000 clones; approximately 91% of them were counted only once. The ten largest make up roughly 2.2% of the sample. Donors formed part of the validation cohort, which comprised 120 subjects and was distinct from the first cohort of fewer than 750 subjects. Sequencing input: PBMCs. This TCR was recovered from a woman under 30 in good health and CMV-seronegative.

The bases read TGCGCCAGCAGCCAAGGTTTAACAGGGGGAAATGAAAAACTGTTTTTT. This codes for CASSQGLTGGNEKLFF. The chain couples TRBV4-3 to TRBJ1-4; TRBD1 aligns with 8 central bases. Relative to germline, V is missing 1 base and J is missing 5 bases, with 6 bases of the junction outside any gene match. The CDR3 runs 16 amino acids, cysteine and phenylalanine included. Only the CDR3 portion is preserved as DNA: 48 bases, with reading frame beginning at the first base. From a lookup of the germline V gene, CDR1 and CDR2 are LGHNA and YSLEER.